The sequence of this T cell receptor beta chain was determined in a study of cytomegalovirus exposure and HLA in healthy donors. Comments on this clone: Its antigen remains unidentified.

Trimming removed 2 bases from V and 3 bases from J, with 7 bases in between. CDR3 length equals 14 residues. Germline CDR1 SGHNT, CDR2 YENEEA. These donors counted as nominally healthy when sampled, but unrecorded immune exposures were likely. The study, taken as a whole, reports: The CMV antigen specificity of three CMV-associated chains was confirmed through in vitro analysis.

Amplification used 60 Vbeta primers and 13 Jbeta primers. Sequencing used immunoSEQ multiplex PCR; TCRdb keeps in-frame clones, though not all of them. This repertoire includes around 140,000 clones. The sample was PBMCs. The chain recombines TRBV11-3 with TRBJ2-2; a weak D match, TRBD2 (5 bases). This TCR was recovered from a male donor in good health and CMV-seronegative. The DNA for the CDR3 is TGTGCCAGCAGCTTAACTAGTGACACCGGGGAGCTGTTTTTT. Amino acid sequence: CASSLTSDTGELFF.